Listed here are 20 T cell receptor beta chains from one sample, sequenced in a study of early T cells in non-severe SARS-CoV-2 infection. MiXCR, applied by TCRdb to the 5' RACE reads, yields one record per CDR3 protein. This repertoire shows about 39,000 distinct CDR3 sequences, 4% to 4.5% found once; its top ten account for about 3.1%. Material: whole blood. These receptors came from an adult who was a healthcare worker with PCR-confirmed SARS-CoV-2 infection or an uninfected control (not recorded which).

This chain joins TRBV7-2 and TRBJ2-3, with 13 bases matching TRBD2. Germline V lookup: CDR1 SGHTA, CDR2 FQGNSA. V lost 2 bases and J lost 0; bases outside the gene matches: 2. This CDR3 has 17 amino acids. The CDR3 nucleotides are TGTGCCAGCAGCTTACGACTAGCGGGGGGCAGCACAGATACGCAGTATTTT. Encoded protein: CASSLRLAGGSTDTQYF.

This clonotype was picked up many times. This chain links TRBV7-9 with TRBJ1-1; D might be TRBD1 (6 bases). The CDR3 is 16 amino acids. The germline V and J ends were trimmed by 4 bases and 4 bases, with 19 bases remaining between them. Germline V gene sequence: CDR1 SEHNR, CDR2 FQNEAQ (reference sequence). The CDR3 nucleotides are TGTGCCAGCAGCTCTGGGGACACCAGAGTAGCCACTGAAGCTTTCTTT. It translates to CASSSGDTRVATEAFF.

In this sample, this clonotype turned up many times. The chain carries TRBV6-5 and TRBJ1-1; D is perhaps TRBD1 (6 bases). Germline values: CDR1 MNHEY, CDR2 SVGAGI. The CDR3 sequence is 14 residues long. The V gene lost 6 bases and the J gene lost 1 base, with 12 bases spanning the gap. CDR3 nucleotides: TGTGCCAGCAGCCCCGGGACACAGAACACTGAAGCTTTCTTT. It translates to CASSPGTQNTEAFF.

The table lists this clonotype with many counts. This chain links TRBV5-1 with TRBJ2-7; perhaps TRBD1 as D (5 bases). This CDR3 comprises 16 residues. The germline gives CDR1 SGHRS, CDR2 YFSETQ. V was trimmed by 4 bases and J by 4 bases, leaving 21 bases between them. CDR3 protein: CASSPIPRATEYEQYF. For the CDR3, the DNA is TGCGCCAGCAGCCCCATTCCCAGGGCAACCGAGTACGAGCAGTACTTC.

This clonotype has a count of ten or more. V and J are TRBV29-1 and TRBJ2-5; D may be TRBD2 (6 bases). CDR1 and CDR2 from the germline V gene are SQVTM and ANQGSEA. This CDR3 contains 14 residues. CDR3 DNA sequence: TGCAGTTGCCTTTGGGGGGTCGCGAAAGAGACCCAGTACTTC. Its protein product is CSCLWGVAKETQYF.

This clonotype was counted between two and nine times. The rearrangement joins TRBV12-3 or TRBV12-4 to TRBJ2-7; D possibly corresponds to TRBD2 (6 bases). This CDR3 has 12 residues. Trimming shortened V by 7 bases and J by 4 bases, and 11 bases separated the two germline ends. CDR3 coding DNA: TGTGCCAGCACCCCTGGAGGGTACGAGCAGTACTTC. Translated, it gives CASTPGGYEQYF.

CDR3 nucleotides: TGTGCCAGCAGCCAAGATTGGTCTAGCAGGGGAAAACTGTTTTTT. Protein sequence: CASSQDWSSRGKLFF. This rearrangement joins TRBV14 to TRBJ1-4, with D possibly TRBD1 on 6 matching bases. The germline CDR1 and CDR2 sequences are SGHDN and FVKESK. The CDR3 has 15 residues. V lost 0 bases and J lost 10, with 15 bases in between. The variable domain in full, completed from reference TRBV14 and TRBJ1-4, reads EAGVTQFPSHSVIEKGQTVTLRCDPISGHDNLYWYRRVMGKEIKFLLHFVKESKQDESGMPNNRFLAERTGGTYSTLKVQPAELEDSGVYFCASSQDWSSRGKLFFGSGTQLSVL.

This clonotype was counted many times. The rearrangement links TRBV11-3 to TRBJ1-3; D gene ambiguous. This CDR3 is 13 amino acids long. The germline V and J ends were trimmed by 4 bases and 2 bases, with 6 bases remaining between them. CDR1 and CDR2 (germline): SGHNT, YENEEA. CDR3 region: CASSSVAGNTIYF. CDR3 nucleotides: TGTGCCAGCAGCTCCGTGGCTGGAAACACCATATATTTT.

This clonotype was recorded many times. CDR3 nucleotide sequence: TGCAGTGCTAGTGCCCTCAACAGCGGGGCCGGCAAAAACATTCAGTACTTC. Its protein product is CSASALNSGAGKNIQYF. This chain joins TRBV20-1 and TRBJ2-4; 7 nucleotides line up with TRBD2. This CDR3 comprises 17 residues. J was trimmed by 3 bases and V by 3 bases; bases with no gene match: 14. Germline V CDR1 and CDR2: DFQATT, SNEGSKA (reference sequence).

This clonotype has a count of ten or more. The chain is built from TRBV6-5 and TRBJ2-7; TRBD1 or TRBD2 may be the D gene (6 bases each). There are 13 residues in the CDR3. The V end lost 6 bases, the J end lost 3 bases, and 12 bases lay between the germline ends. Germline V gene data show CDR1 as MNHEY and CDR2 as SVGAGI. Here the CDR3 DNA reads TGTGCCAGCAGGAAACAGGGAGGCTACGAGCAGTACTTC. Protein: CASRKQGGYEQYF.

This clonotype was picked up many times. The V call is TRBV20-1, the J call TRBJ2-7; the D is unclear. The CDR3 contains 15 residues. V gave up 0 bases and J gave up 0 bases, with 12 bases separating them. The germline V gene encodes CDR1 DFQATT and CDR2 SNEGSKA (reference sequence). The CDR3 region has the DNA TGCAGTGCTAGAGATTTGTACACGAGCTCCTACGAGCAGTACTTC. The encoded protein is CSARDLYTSSYEQYF.

This clonotype was observed at least ten times. This chain uses TRBV3-1 with TRBJ1-4; 7 bases match TRBD1. Trimming at V came to 4 bases and at J to 7 bases, leaving 9 bases not matched to a gene. Germline V gives CDR1 LGHDT, CDR2 YNNKEL (reference sequence). This CDR3 spans 15 amino acids. The CDR3 spells CASSLAGTATEKLFF. In nucleotides, the CDR3 is TGTGCCAGCAGCCTTGCCGGGACAGCCACTGAAAAACTGTTTTTT.

Many counts were recorded for this clonotype. The CDR3 bases are TGCAGTGCTAGAGAAGTAGGGTCGAACGATGGCTACACCTTC. Translated, it gives CSAREVGSNDGYTF. The chain joins TRBV20-1 to TRBJ1-2; D uncertain. The CDR3 has 14 residues. Germline loops: CDR1 DFQATT, CDR2 SNEGSKA (reference sequence). V was clipped by 0 bases and J by 6 bases, with 14 bases between them.

This clonotype was seen repeatedly, ten times or more. The CDR3 DNA is TGTGCCAGCAGCTCGACAGGGAGCCTCCAAGAGACCCAGTACTTC. As protein: CASSSTGSLQETQYF. V and J are TRBV5-4 and TRBJ2-5, with TRBD1 matching over 7 bases. Germline CDR1 SGHNT, CDR2 YYREEE (reference sequence). The CDR3 sequence is 15 residues long. After removal of 3 bases from V and 1 base from J, the junction contained 6 bases not matched to a gene.

The rearrangement joins TRBV7-6 to TRBJ2-5; the D is unclear. The V gene's germline CDR1 is SGHVS and CDR2 FNYEAQ. The CDR3 sequence is 13 residues long. V gave up 4 bases and J gave up 4 bases, with 10 bases separating them. The CDR3 DNA follows: TGTGCCAGCAGCTCTAGAACCGGAGAGACCCAGTACTTC. Residues: CASSSRTGETQYF. Looking up the rest from reference TRBV7-6 and TRBJ2-5 gives the full variable domain: GAGVSQSPRYKVTKRGQDVALRCDPISGHVSLYWYRQALGQGPEFLTYFNYEAQQDKSGLPNDRFSAERPEGSISTLTIQRTEQRDSAMYRCASSSRTGETQYFGPGTRLLVL.

This clonotype rates as medium-sized. The rearrangement uses TRBV30 and TRBJ2-7; D may be TRBD1 (5 bases). V dropped 5 bases and J dropped 0 bases, with 11 bases sitting between them. There are 13 residues in the CDR3. Germline loops: CDR1 GTSNPN, CDR2 SVGIG (reference sequence). The DNA of the CDR3 is TGTGCCTGGTCAGAAGGGGTCTCCTACGAGCAGTACTTC. It yields the protein CAWSEGVSYEQYF. Complete variable domain (other parts from reference TRBV30 and TRBJ2-7): SQTIHQWPATLVQPVGSPLSLECTVEGTSNPNLYWYRQAAGRGLQLLFYSVGIGQISSEVPQNLSASRPQDRQFILSSKKLLLSDSGFYLCAWSEGVSYEQYFGPGTRLTVT.

This clonotype has more than one count but fewer than ten. The chain recombines TRBV19 with TRBJ2-7, with TRBD1 as a possible D gene (6 bases). CDR1 LNHDA and CDR2 SQIVND come from the germline V gene (reference sequence). CDR3 length equals 13 residues. Deletions cut 4 bases from V and 0 bases from J, with 7 bases between. CDR3 coding DNA: TGTGCCAGTAGTACAGGGGTCTCCTACGAGCAGTACTTC. It specifies CASSTGVSYEQYF.

In this sample, this clonotype turned up many times. This chain links TRBV12-3 or TRBV12-4 with TRBJ1-5; unclear D gene. The V gene lost 5 bases and the J gene lost 6 bases, with 8 bases spanning the gap. This CDR3 has 12 residues. CDR3 sequence: CASSLTVQPQHF. The CDR3 nucleotides are TGTGCCAGCAGTCTGACGGTTCAGCCCCAGCATTTT.

This clonotype was seen at least ten times. In nucleotides, the CDR3 is TGTGCCAGCAGCTGGGGGGTTTGGACGGTCGAGCAGTACTTC. Translated: CASSWGVWTVEQYF. The chain couples TRBV5-6 to TRBJ2-7; maybe TRBD2 (6 bases). The germline CDR1 and CDR2 sequences are SGHDT and YYEEEE. Trimming cost V 3 bases and J 6 bases, with 16 bases left between them. CDR3 length equals 14 residues.

Many counts were recorded for this clonotype. The rearrangement uses TRBV21-1 and TRBJ1-1; TRBD1 is taken as the D call from the table, unchecked against the DNA. TRBV21-1 is shown as a pseudogene. The CDR3 is 15 amino acids. The CDR3, as DNA: TGTGCCAGCAACCCGACAGGGAATAGAAACACTGAAGCTTTCTTT. Amino acid sequence: CASNPTGNRNTEAFF.